This T cell receptor (beta chain) was documented in a study of T cell responses to AZD1222 COVID-19 vaccine. Across the whole study: Analysis merged second doses at about 4 or about 12 weeks.

General study findings and limits: At baseline, seropositivity was found in only a handful of AZD1222 recipients. White British donors predominated, females outnumbered males, and clonal diversity was possibly underestimated. Repertoire sampling was restricted to post-peak T cell response timepoints.

TCRdb's copy holds only in-frame clones and misses some; the assay was immunoSEQ multiplex PCR. The sample carries tens of thousands of clones, about nine tenths recorded once. Germline loops: CDR1 SGHNT, CDR2 YENEEA. V dropped 6 bases and J dropped 3 bases, with 18 bases sitting between them. This CDR3 has 15 residues. Points on this clone: The antigen remains unidentified.

Here the sequenced sample was peripheral blood, taken on day 0 of AZD1222 vaccination. The sequence derives from an adult in good health. This chain joins TRBV11-3 and TRBJ2-7; TRBD1 might be the D (5 bases). The CDR3 protein is CASSRVVAGNYEQYF. The CDR3 nucleotides are TGTGCCAGCAGTCGCGTCGTGGCAGGGAACTACGAGCAGTACTTC.